One and the same sample provided the 29 T cell receptor beta chains below, sequenced in a study of regulatory T cells in long-lasting Graves disease. For TCR beta, libraries came from iRepertoire HTBI primers and Arm-PCR of CDR3 regions. TCRdb independently ran MiXCR on the multiplex PCR reads; one entry per CDR3 protein. The sample yields hundreds of thousands of distinct CDR3 sequences, 12% seen once. Time point reported: newly diagnosed GD, antithyroid drugs for less than 3 months. RNA isolated from PBMCs was used to make the TCR library. These same data were also listed under a study on T cells in Graves' hyperthyroidism and ophthalmopathy.

The specimen was peripheral blood mononuclear cells (PBMCs), collected at new diagnosis, from a patient treated with antithyroid drugs. The receptors here all came from a woman aged 25 to 39 with Graves disease.

This clonotype has at least ten counts. The chain carries TRBV2 and TRBJ2-4; 9 bases are a match to TRBD1. The junction had 4 bases not matched to a gene; V was cut back by 6 bases and J by 1 base. Germline loops: CDR1 SNHLY, CDR2 FYNNEI. The CDR3 length is 15 residues. The CDR3 reads CASRTDRGAKNIQYF. The CDR3, as DNA: TGTGCCAGCAGGACCGACAGGGGGGCCAAAAACATTCAGTACTTC.

On this clonotype: A clone one base away is much larger, so this may be a read error. The chain carries TRBV30 and TRBJ2-3, with 9 bases matching TRBD2. The CDR3 length is 15 residues. V was pared by 5 bases and J by 7 bases, with 13 bases of the junction left unmatched. Germline CDR1 GTSNPN, CDR2 SVGIG (reference sequence). CDR3 in DNA: TGTGCCTGGGGTCTATTACAAGCGGGGGGTAATACGCAGTATTTT. Translating it yields CAWGLLQAGGNTQYF. Based on the CDR3 plus reference TRBV30 and TRBJ2-3, the full variable domain is SQTIHQWPATLVQPVGSPLSLECTVEGTSNPNLYWYRQAAGRGLQLLFYSVGIGQISSEVPQNLSASRPQDRQFILSSKKLLLSDSGFYLCAWGLLQAGGNTQYFGPGTRLTVL.

On this clonotype: This may be a read error, as it is one base from a much larger clone. The J gene is TRBJ2-3, the V gene TRBV2, with 8 bases that match TRBD2. From germline, CDR1 is SNHLY and CDR2 FYNNEI. J was trimmed by 10 bases and V by 6 bases; bases with no gene match: 15. This CDR3 has 15 amino acids. The CDR3 spells CASSPYSGRGNSQYF. The CDR3 DNA reads TGTGCCAGCAGCCCTTATTCCGGGAGGGGGAATTCGCAGTATTTT.

This clonotype was counted many times. This chain connects TRBV12-3 or TRBV12-4 to TRBJ2-3; no definite D call. This CDR3 has 15 residues. The germline V and J ends were trimmed by 5 bases and 0 bases, with 12 bases remaining between them. The DNA of the CDR3 is TGTGCCAGCAGTGCGGCGTTTCGGAGCACAGATACGCAGTATTTT. Its translation: CASSAAFRSTDTQYF.

There are a few counts of this clonotype. This rearrangement joins TRBV7-2 to TRBJ2-7; D gene uncertain. The CDR3 is 15 amino acids. The ends were cut back, 5 bases at V and 0 bases at J, with 14 bases in the middle. Germline V CDR1 and CDR2: SGHTA, FQGNSA. CDR3 protein: CASSRDGPSSYEQYF. CDR3 DNA sequence: TGTGCCAGCAGCCGCGACGGACCAAGCTCCTACGAGCAGTACTTC. Full variable domain (remainder filled in from reference TRBV7-2 and TRBJ2-7): GAGVSQSPSNKVTEKGKDVELRCDPISGHTALYWYRQSLGQGLEFLIYFQGNSAPDKSGLPSDRFSAERTGGSVSTLTIQRTQQEDSAVYLCASSRDGPSSYEQYFGPGTRLTVT.

CDR3 coding DNA: TGCGCCAGCAGCCAAGCAAAAGACTATGGCTACACCTTC. Protein sequence: CASSQAKDYGYTF. The chain is built from TRBV4-1 and TRBJ1-2; D remains ambiguous. CDR1 is MGHRA, CDR2 YSYEKL, per germline. The CDR3 has 13 residues. The V and J ends lost 1 base and 3 bases respectively, with 6 bases between them.

At least ten counts were recorded for this clonotype. The CDR3 protein is CASSLPGGSRSPLHF. Here the CDR3 DNA reads TGTGCCAGCAGTCTGCCCGGGGGGTCCCGGTCACCCCTCCACTTT. The chain uses TRBV28 and TRBJ1-6; tentative D call: TRBD1 (5 bases). Trimming shortened V by 5 bases and J by 10 bases, and 18 bases separated the two germline ends. Germline V lookup: CDR1 MDHEN, CDR2 SYDVKM. The CDR3 runs 15 residues.

On this clonotype itself: A read error may be the cause here, since a much bigger clone is one base away. The V gene is TRBV7-2, the J gene TRBJ1-2; 11 bases line up with TRBD1. CDR1 and CDR2 from the germline V gene are SGHTA and FQGNSA. J lost 4 bases, V lost 1 base, and 5 bases had no gene match. There are 16 residues in the CDR3. DNA for the CDR3: TGTGCCAGCAGCTTAGACGGGACAGGGGGAGGCTATGGCTACACCTTC. As protein: CASSLDGTGGGYGYTF.

This clonotype occurred many times. The CDR3 DNA follows: TGTGCCAGCAGCTCGGGACTAGCGGAAAACATTCAGTACTTC. This gives the protein CASSSGLAENIQYF. The genes are TRBV7-2 and TRBJ2-4; 11 nucleotides line up with TRBD2. The germline V gene encodes CDR1 SGHTA and CDR2 FQGNSA. This CDR3 is built from 14 residues. V gave up 4 bases and J gave up 5 bases; unmatched junction bases: 1.

This chain uses TRBV4-1 with TRBJ1-5, with TRBD1 matching over 8 bases. J was trimmed by 7 bases and V by 4 bases; bases with no gene match: 9. From germline, CDR1 is MGHRA and CDR2 YSYEKL. This CDR3 is built from 15 residues. This CDR3 reads CASSRPDRGGQPQHF. As DNA, the CDR3 is TGCGCCAGCAGCCGACCAGACAGGGGAGGGCAGCCCCAGCATTTT.

This clonotype was detected once. The DNA is left out, because the CDR3 cannot be placed on it with certainty; the CDR3 is given as TCRdb lists it. This chain connects TRBV9 to TRBJ1-2. Germline CDR1 SGDLS, CDR2 YYNGEE. A total of 15 residues make up the CDR3, ends included. This CDR3 reads CASSVGAGIFKGYIF.

This clonotype was picked up many times. V usage is TRBV19 and J usage is TRBJ1-1, with unresolved D. CDR3 length equals 14 residues. Trimming took off 8 bases at V and 2 bases at J, with 15 bases between the two ends. Germline V gives CDR1 LNHDA, CDR2 SQIVND (reference sequence). Here the CDR3 reads CASVRRTGNTEAFF. CDR3 sequence (DNA): TGTGCCAGTGTAAGAAGGACGGGTAACACTGAAGCTTTCTTT.

This clonotype has just a few counts. This chain joins TRBV20-1 and TRBJ2-1; 11 bases are shared with TRBD2. CDR1 and CDR2 (germline): DFQATT, SNEGSKA (reference sequence). Trimming removed 6 bases from V and 7 bases from J; junction bases left unmatched: 23. This CDR3 region has 19 residues. DNA of the CDR3: TGCAGTGCACTGGGCTTGAGATCAGGGGGGCTAGCGGGAGGAAATGAGCAGTTCTTC. Protein sequence: CSALGLRSGGLAGGNEQFF.

The table lists this clonotype with many counts. J is TRBJ2-5 and V is TRBV4-2, with 10 bases identical to TRBD2. The CDR3 runs 16 residues. The junction had 6 bases not matched to a gene; V was cut back by 1 base and J by 4 bases. In germline, CDR1 is LGHNA, CDR2 YNFKEQ. CDR3 protein: CASSQGLEREGETQYF. Written as DNA, the CDR3 is TGTGCCAGCAGCCAAGGTTTAGAGCGGGAGGGAGAGACCCAGTACTTC.

This clonotype was observed many times. This chain links TRBV7-9 with TRBJ2-7, with D unresolved. The V end was cut by 5 bases, the J end by 0 bases, with 11 bases between. Germline V lookup: CDR1 SEHNR, CDR2 FQNEAQ (reference sequence). The CDR3 sequence is 14 residues long. The CDR3 nucleotides are TGTGCCAGCAGCCCGGACGTAAGCTCCTACGAGCAGTACTTC. Encoded protein: CASSPDVSSYEQYF.

This clonotype was found many times. The chain uses TRBV2 and TRBJ2-7; 7 positions agree with TRBD1. CDR3 length: 13 amino acids. Germline CDR1 and CDR2: SNHLY and FYNNEI. The trim removed 6 bases at V and 3 bases at J, leaving 5 bases unmatched. In DNA form, the CDR3 reads TGTGCCAGCAGCCGAACAGGGGTCTACGAGCAGTACTTC. It yields the protein CASSRTGVYEQYF.

The chain uses TRBV20-1 and TRBJ2-1, with D hard to call. The CDR3 is 14 amino acids. V dropped 8 bases and J dropped 4 bases, with 18 bases sitting between them. The V gene's germline CDR1 is DFQATT and CDR2 SNEGSKA (reference sequence). The DNA of the CDR3 is TGCAGTCAGTTCATGGCTAACCCTTACAATGAGCAGTTCTTC. Its translation: CSQFMANPYNEQFF.

This rearrangement joins TRBV13 to TRBJ2-1, with 11 bases lining up with TRBD2. V lost 3 bases, J lost 3 bases, and 13 bases stayed unmatched. The V gene's germline CDR1 is PRHDT and CDR2 FYEKMQ (reference sequence). The CDR3 sequence is 19 residues long. The chain's CDR3 is CASSFTLAGGHSVYNEQFF. Here the CDR3 DNA reads TGTGCCAGCAGCTTTACCCTAGCGGGAGGCCATAGCGTCTACAATGAGCAGTTCTTC. Looking up the rest from reference TRBV13 and TRBJ2-1 gives the full variable domain: AAGVIQSPRHLIKEKRETATLKCYPIPRHDTVYWYQQGPGQDPQFLISFYEKMQSDKGSIPDRFSAQQFSDYHSELNMSSLELGDSALYFCASSFTLAGGHSVYNEQFFGPGTRLTVL.

The sample holds many counts of this clonotype. The rearrangement links TRBV20-1 to TRBJ2-1; 11 nucleotides match TRBD2. The CDR3 has 14 residues. Germline V gene lookup returns CDR1 DFQATT and CDR2 SNEGSKA (reference sequence). V lost 6 bases, J lost 8 bases, and 9 bases stayed unmatched. Here the CDR3 reads CSATTSGSWYEQFF. The CDR3 DNA reads as TGCAGTGCAACCACTAGCGGGAGTTGGTATGAGCAGTTCTTC.

In its sample, this clonotype was seen a few times. A much larger clone lies one base from this, so it may be a read error. V usage is TRBV7-2 and J usage is TRBJ2-5; 9 nucleotides agree with TRBD2. The CDR3 has 16 residues. V was clipped by 0 bases and J by 11 bases; unmatched bases: 13. From germline, CDR1 is SGHTA and CDR2 FQGNSA. In nucleotides, the CDR3 is TGTGCCAGCAGCTTAGCGCGGCTAGCGGGATACAATGAGCAGTACTTC. As protein: CASSLARLAGYNEQYF.

In this sample, this clonotype turned up a few times. The rearrangement joins TRBV11-2 to TRBJ2-1, with 7 bases fitting TRBD1. The CDR3 spans 15 residues. The germline V gene has CDR1 SGHAT and CDR2 FQNNGV. V trimming: 5 bases; J trimming: 3 bases; junction bases outside the gene matches: 7. CDR3 DNA: TGTGCCAGCAGCCCTCGACAGGGCCTCTACAATGAGCAGTTCTTC. Translated: CASSPRQGLYNEQFF.

This clonotype was counted at least ten times. The chain is built from TRBV2 and TRBJ1-5; D gene unclear. The germline V gene encodes CDR1 SNHLY and CDR2 FYNNEI. V lost 6 bases to trimming and J lost 4 bases, with 10 bases between them. The CDR3 loop spans 13 amino acids. The chain's CDR3 is CASSYGTNQPQHF. CDR3 coding DNA: TGTGCCAGCAGCTATGGAACGAATCAGCCCCAGCATTTT.

The rearrangement joins TRBV28 to TRBJ1-5; D possibly corresponds to TRBD1 (5 bases). The CDR3 sequence is 14 residues long. V was trimmed by 6 bases and J by 2 bases, leaving 11 bases between them. Looked up from germline, CDR1 is MDHEN and CDR2 is SYDVKM. The DNA of the CDR3 is TGTGCCAGCAGGACAGTTTTAGGCAATCAGCCCCAGCATTTT. Translated, it gives CASRTVLGNQPQHF.

The V call is TRBV27, the J call TRBJ2-7; D gene ambiguous. CDR1 is MNHEY, CDR2 SMNVEV, per germline (reference sequence). The V gene lost 3 bases and the J gene lost 3 bases, with 9 bases spanning the gap. The CDR3 contains 13 residues. Here the CDR3 DNA reads TGTGCCAGCAGTTTTTCGTCCGGCTACGAGCAGTACTTC. This encodes CASSFSSGYEQYF.

This clonotype has a single count. A read error may explain this, as a much larger clone is one base away. V is TRBV19 and J is TRBJ2-2, with a possible D match to TRBD2 (7 bases). The CDR3 loop spans 16 amino acids. The germline V gene encodes CDR1 LNHDA and CDR2 SQIVND (reference sequence). The CDR3 DNA follows: TGTGCCAGTAGTCCCAAGGGGGGGGCGAAAACCGGGGAGCTGTCTTTT. Encoded protein: CASSPKGGAKTGELSF.

This clonotype was counted many times. The rearrangement links TRBV18 to TRBJ1-5; a possible D gene is TRBD1 (6 bases). CDR1 KGHSH and CDR2 LQKENI come from the germline V gene. The ends were cut back, 0 bases at V and 1 base at J, with 7 bases in the middle. This CDR3 is 15 amino acids long. The CDR3 sequence is CASSPPGHSNQPQHF. CDR3 nucleotides: TGTGCCAGCTCACCACCGGGACACAGCAATCAGCCCCAGCATTTT.

This clonotype was counted between two and nine times. The chain couples TRBV28 to TRBJ1-1; the D is unclear. CDR3 length equals 14 residues. V dropped 4 bases and J dropped 2 bases, with 11 bases sitting between them. Germline CDR1 and CDR2: MDHEN and SYDVKM. The CDR3 DNA follows: TGTGCCAGCAGTTCCTCTGCGGATAACACTGAAGCTTTCTTT. It specifies CASSSSADNTEAFF.

The sample holds a few counts of this clonotype. The chain recombines TRBV9 with TRBJ2-1; 13 bases align to TRBD2. With V trimmed by 3 bases and J by 0 bases, 6 bases remained unmatched. CDR1 is SGDLS and CDR2 is YYNGEE in the germline V gene. The CDR3 length is 18 residues. CDR3 DNA: TGTGCCAGCAGCGACGGACTAGCGGGAGAAAGCTCCTACAATGAGCAGTTCTTC. It encodes CASSDGLAGESSYNEQFF.

This clonotype was recorded a few times. This chain uses TRBV9 with TRBJ2-2; perhaps TRBD2 as D (6 bases). The CDR3 consists of 16 residues. Germline-derived CDR1 and CDR2 are SGDLS and YYNGEE. Between the trimmed V and J ends, which lost 0 bases and 2 bases, there was a span of 11 bases. In nucleotides, the CDR3 is TGTGCCAGCAGCGTAGCGGTAGCGGCTAACACCGGGGAGCTGTTTTTT. Its protein is CASSVAVAANTGELFF.